The 26 T cell receptor beta chains presented below share a single source sample, sequenced in a study of blood T cell repertoires in COVID-19 (dated by TCRdb to 2018 to 2021). Libraries were constructed by the immunoSEQ multiplex PCR assay. TCRdb holds this immuneACCESS table with in-frame rearrangements only. Some clones are missing; in checked studies, unresolved V genes explain under half, and the rest has no known cause. Within this sample are about 400,000 clones, with approximately 85% of them counted one time only. The top ten clones comprise about 2.1% of the sample. Sequencing was carried out using PBMCs or T cells enriched from blood (not recorded which). The receptors derive from a woman aged 40 to 50 with acute COVID-19.

The V call is TRBV4-1, the J call TRBJ2-1, with 9 bases matching TRBD1. Trimming cost V 4 bases and J 7 bases; bases outside gene matches: 11. In germline, CDR1 is MGHRA, CDR2 YSYEKL. This CDR3 has 16 amino acids. The CDR3 nucleotides are TGCGCCAGCAGCCCAACCGGGACAGGGTACGTGAATGAGCAGTTCTTC. It translates to CASSPTGTGYVNEQFF.

The chain links TRBV27 to TRBJ1-4; the D is unclear. The CDR3 extends over 13 amino acids. Trimming pared 7 bases from V and 8 bases from J, leaving 14 bases between. CDR1 is MNHEY and CDR2 is SMNVEV in the germline V gene (reference sequence). CDR3 in DNA: TGTGCCAGCACCGGGGTAGATGGGGAAAAACTGTTTTTT. Its protein is CASTGVDGEKLFF.

The chain joins TRBV30 to TRBJ1-1, with D possibly matching TRBD1 (5 bases). Trimming pared 0 bases from V and 11 bases from J, leaving 13 bases between. Germline loops: CDR1 GTSNPN, CDR2 SVGIG (reference sequence). This CDR3 is 12 amino acids long. The CDR3 sequence is CAWSVSQGVAFF. The CDR3 DNA follows: TGTGCCTGGAGTGTATCCCAGGGCGTTGCTTTCTTT. The whole variable domain, filled in from reference TRBV30 and TRBJ1-1, reads SQTIHQWPATLVQPVGSPLSLECTVEGTSNPNLYWYRQAAGRGLQLLFYSVGIGQISSEVPQNLSASRPQDRQFILSSKKLLLSDSGFYLCAWSVSQGVAFFGQGTRLTVV.

J is TRBJ2-7 and V is TRBV12-3 or TRBV12-4; unclear D gene. Between the trimmed V and J ends, which lost 6 bases and 2 bases, there was a span of 11 bases. The CDR3 runs to 13 residues. CDR3 bases: TGTGCCAGCAGCCCCTCCAGTGCCTACGAGCAGTACTTC. Amino acids: CASSPSSAYEQYF.

The table lists this clone with a few counts. The genes are TRBV18 and TRBJ1-2; TRBD1 matches at 12 bases. CDR3 size: 15 residues. Germline trimming cut 6 bases from V and 4 bases from J; bases unmatched to any gene: 6. Per germline, CDR1 KGHSH and CDR2 LQKENI. This CDR3 is CASSAGTGGLYGYTF. CDR3 bases: TGTGCCAGCTCCGCCGGGACAGGGGGCCTCTATGGCTACACCTTC.

V usage is TRBV6-2 or TRBV6-3 and J usage is TRBJ1-1; TRBD1 is a possible D gene (6 bases). CDR3 length: 14 amino acids. Germline V lookup: CDR1 MNHEY, CDR2 SVGEGT. V lost 6 bases, J lost 2 bases, and 13 bases lay in between. In DNA form, the CDR3 reads TGTGCCAGCAGCCCCGGGACACCCAACACTGAAGCTTTCTTT. Protein product: CASSPGTPNTEAFF.

In its sample, this clone was seen a few times. This rearrangement joins TRBV5-1 to TRBJ2-1; 11 bases are shared with TRBD1. CDR1 and CDR2 from the germline V gene are SGHRS and YFSETQ. The trim removed 6 bases at V and 9 bases at J, leaving 5 bases unmatched. The CDR3 covers 13 residues. In DNA form, the CDR3 reads TGCGCCAGCAAAGGACAGGGGGCAAGTGAGCAGTTCTTC. This sequence encodes CASKGQGASEQFF.

The rearrangement uses TRBV15 and TRBJ1-5; TRBD1 matches 8 bases. V gave up 3 bases and J gave up 1 base; unmatched junction bases: 5. The CDR3 is 16 residues long. Germline V gene lookup returns CDR1 LNHNV and CDR2 YYDKDF (reference sequence). The CDR3 region has the DNA TGTGCCACCAGCAGGGATGGACAGGGAAGCAATCAGCCCCAGCATTTT. Protein product: CATSRDGQGSNQPQHF.

The V gene is TRBV3-1 (or the pseudogene TRBV3-2), the J gene TRBJ1-1; tentative D call: TRBD1 (6 bases). The V gene's germline CDR1 is LGHDT and CDR2 YNNKEL (reference sequence). This CDR3 comprises 13 residues. The germline V and J ends were trimmed by 4 bases and 3 bases, with 9 bases remaining between them. This chain's CDR3 is CASSPRGDTEAFF. CDR3 nucleotides: TGTGCCAGCAGCCCCAGGGGAGACACTGAAGCTTTCTTT.

The chain links TRBV28 to TRBJ2-3; 10 bases align to TRBD2. Trimming cost V 5 bases and J 2 bases; bases outside gene matches: 7. Per the germline V gene, CDR1 is MDHEN and CDR2 is SYDVKM. The CDR3 spans 16 residues. The CDR3 coding sequence is TGTGCCAGCAGTCTCGGACTAGCGGCTTCCACAGATACGCAGTATTTT. The encoded protein is CASSLGLAASTDTQYF.

The count of this clone is one. This chain connects TRBV5-1 to TRBJ2-3; no clear D gene. The germline V and J ends were trimmed by 1 base and 1 base, with 10 bases remaining between them. The V gene's germline CDR1 is SGHRS and CDR2 YFSETQ. CDR3 length: 15 residues. CDR3 in amino acids: CASSLSFYRTDTQYF. CDR3 coding DNA: TGCGCCAGCAGCTTGAGCTTCTACCGCACAGATACGCAGTATTTT.

This clone was counted a few times. CDR3 sequence reads: CASSQDRGTEAFF. CDR3 sequence (DNA): TGTGCCAGCTCACAGGACAGGGGGACTGAAGCTTTCTTT. The rearrangement joins TRBV18 to TRBJ1-1; 10 bases map to TRBD1. The V gene end was trimmed by 4 bases and the J gene end by 5 bases; junction bases not matched to a gene: 1. The CDR3 consists of 13 residues. The germline V gene has CDR1 KGHSH and CDR2 LQKENI.

V and J are TRBV5-1 and TRBJ1-1; 11 positions match TRBD1. From germline, CDR1 is SGHRS and CDR2 YFSETQ. Losses at the gene ends were 4 bases for V and 6 bases for J; bases not matched to a gene: 2. This CDR3 spans 13 amino acids. CDR3 region: CASSRDRGAEAFF. As DNA, the CDR3 is TGCGCCAGCAGCCGGGACAGGGGGGCTGAAGCTTTCTTT.

This rearrangement joins TRBV5-1 to TRBJ2-5, with 10 bases matching TRBD2. V shed 6 bases and J 2 bases; nucleotides not matched to a gene: 4. The CDR3 spans 14 residues. Germline CDR1 SGHRS, CDR2 YFSETQ. The CDR3 spells CASNQAGGQETQYF. CDR3 bases: TGCGCCAGCAACCAAGCGGGGGGGCAAGAGACCCAGTACTTC.

CDR3: CASSYGTGLAYEQYF. Written as DNA, the CDR3 is TGTGCCAGCAGTTACGGGACAGGTCTAGCCTACGAGCAGTACTTC. This rearrangement joins TRBV6-5 to TRBJ2-7; 8 bases fit TRBD1. This CDR3 has 15 amino acids. V dropped 2 bases and J dropped 2; count of bases not matched to a gene: 5. Germline V gene lookup returns CDR1 MNHEY and CDR2 SVGAGI.

This clone occurred once. The chain recombines TRBV4-2 with TRBJ1-4; D perhaps matches TRBD1 (5 bases). The length of the CDR3 is 19 residues. V dropped 0 bases and J dropped 1 base, with 18 bases sitting between them. Germline V gene lookup returns CDR1 LGHNA and CDR2 YNFKEQ. The CDR3 is CASSQDPAGHTVTNEKLFF. The CDR3 bases are TGTGCCAGCAGCCAAGATCCCGCGGGGCACACAGTAACTAATGAAAAACTGTTTTTT.

The V call is TRBV6-1, the J call TRBJ1-1, with 11 nucleotides matching TRBD1. V dropped 2 bases and J dropped 7; count of bases not matched to a gene: 12. CDR1 is MNHNS and CDR2 is SASEGT in the germline V gene. The CDR3 length is 17 residues. CDR3 amino acids: CASSERTGGSSRSEAFF. The DNA for the CDR3 is TGTGCCAGCAGTGAAAGGACAGGGGGCTCGAGTCGGAGTGAAGCTTTCTTT.

V gene TRBV4-2 combines with J gene TRBJ2-3; D unclear. The germline gives CDR1 LGHNA, CDR2 YNFKEQ. Deletions cut 4 bases from V and 2 bases from J, with 4 bases between. The length of the CDR3 is 12 residues. The CDR3 DNA reads as TGTGCCAGCAGCCTATCCACAGATACGCAGTATTTT. It specifies CASSLSTDTQYF.

The chain couples TRBV5-1 to TRBJ1-1; 8 positions match TRBD1. V was pared by 0 bases and J by 6 bases, with 7 bases of the junction left unmatched. Germline-derived CDR1 and CDR2 are SGHRS and YFSETQ. This CDR3 has 15 residues. CDR3 coding DNA: TGCGCCAGCAGCTTGGCCCACGGACAGGGATCTGAAGCTTTCTTT. Translated: CASSLAHGQGSEAFF.

This chain links TRBV30 with TRBJ1-2, with unresolved D. The CDR3 is 15 amino acids. Trimming removed 2 bases from V and 6 bases from J, with 19 bases in between. Per germline, CDR1 GTSNPN and CDR2 SVGIG (reference sequence). The CDR3 here is CAWSPGLIRHHGYTF. For the CDR3, the DNA is TGTGCCTGGAGTCCCGGACTTATAAGGCATCATGGCTACACCTTC.

The chain employs TRBV9 and TRBJ2-3; 9 bases are shared with TRBD2. Trimming at V came to 2 bases and at J to 0 bases, leaving 1 base not matched to a gene. CDR3 length: 15 residues. CDR1 and CDR2 from the germline V gene are SGDLS and YYNGEE. CDR3 protein: CASSVSGGSTDTQYF. In nucleotides, the CDR3 is TGTGCCAGCAGCGTTAGCGGGGGAAGCACAGATACGCAGTATTTT.

The rearrangement uses TRBV6-5 and TRBJ1-2, with TRBD1 identical over 8 bases. J lost 8 bases, V lost 0 bases, and 5 bases had no gene match. CDR3 size: 14 residues. The V gene's germline CDR1 is MNHEY and CDR2 SVGAGI. Here the CDR3 reads CASSYSAQGVGYTF. The CDR3 DNA is TGTGCCAGCAGTTACTCCGCACAGGGGGTCGGCTACACCTTC.

The V and J genes are TRBV30 and TRBJ1-1; no reliable D call. The CDR3 loop spans 13 amino acids. Germline-derived CDR1 and CDR2 are GTSNPN and SVGIG (reference sequence). The germline V and J ends were trimmed by 5 bases and 0 bases, with 10 bases remaining between them. Written as DNA, the CDR3 is TGTGCCTGGGCGATAGCAGTGAACACTGAAGCTTTCTTT. Amino acid sequence: CAWAIAVNTEAFF. The whole variable domain, remainder taken from reference TRBV30 and TRBJ1-1, is SQTIHQWPATLVQPVGSPLSLECTVEGTSNPNLYWYRQAAGRGLQLLFYSVGIGQISSEVPQNLSASRPQDRQFILSSKKLLLSDSGFYLCAWAIAVNTEAFFGQGTRLTVV.

This chain joins TRBV24-1 and TRBJ2-3; the match to TRBD2 covers 12 bases. The trim removed 3 bases at V and 4 bases at J, leaving 4 bases unmatched. Germline V lookup: CDR1 KGHDR, CDR2 SFDVKD. The CDR3 totals 16 residues. The CDR3 reads CATSDPSGGAPDTQYF. The CDR3 coding sequence is TGTGCCACCAGTGATCCTAGCGGGGGGGCACCAGATACGCAGTATTTT.

The CDR3 region is CASSFSVLATSTDTQYF. In DNA, the CDR3 is TGTGCCAGCAGCTTCAGTGTGCTAGCTACTAGCACAGATACGCAGTATTTT. This sequence joins TRBV5-6 and TRBJ2-3; D possibly corresponds to TRBD2 (5 bases). Germline values: CDR1 SGHDT, CDR2 YYEEEE. V dropped 2 bases and J dropped 0 bases, with 16 bases sitting between them. The CDR3 sequence is 17 residues long. Supplemented by reference TRBV5-6 and TRBJ2-3, the full variable domain reads DAGVTQSPTHLIKTRGQQVTLRCSPKSGHDTVSWYQQALGQGPQFIFQYYEEEERQRGNFPDRFSGHQFPNYSSELNVNALLLGDSALYLCASSFSVLATSTDTQYFGPGTRLTVL.

The gene calls are TRBV5-4 and TRBJ2-7; 8 nucleotides match TRBD1. The CDR3 length is 15 residues. Germline V lookup: CDR1 SGHNT, CDR2 YYREEE (reference sequence). The V and J ends lost 0 bases and 0 bases, in that order; junction bases with no gene match: 2. CDR3 sequence (DNA): TGTGCCAGCAGCTTGGAGCAGGGGGCCTCCTACGAGCAGTACTTC. The encoded protein is CASSLEQGASYEQYF.